Shown below are 9 T cell receptor beta chains from a single sample sequenced in a study of cytomegalovirus exposure and HLA in healthy donors. 60 Vbeta and 13 Jbeta primers were used in PCR. Libraries were prepared by immunoSEQ multiplex PCR; TCRdb keeps only in-frame clonotypes and omits some of them. In the table there are 99,000 or so clones, over 70% of which are singletons. The sequenced sample consisted of PBMCs. The origin of the receptors is a man aged 35-49 years in good health and CMV-seronegative.

This clone was detected only a few times. The chain combines TRBV4-3 with TRBJ1-1; possibly TRBD1 for D (5 bases). V lost 4 bases and J 1 base, leaving 10 bases between the germline ends. The CDR3 runs to 14 residues. Looked up from germline, CDR1 is LGHNA and CDR2 is YSLEER. For the CDR3, the DNA is TGCGCCAGCAGCCGAGGGGAGGGGAACACTGAAGCTTTCTTT. Residues: CASSRGEGNTEAFF.

This chain links TRBV6-6 with TRBJ2-3; tentatively, D is TRBD2 (5 bases). Deletions cut 6 bases from V and 0 bases from J, with 16 bases between. CDR3 length: 16 residues. In germline, CDR1 is MNHNY, CDR2 SVGAGI (reference sequence). The CDR3 nucleotides read TGTGCCAGCAGCCCCCGGACTGCCTCTAGCACAGATACGCAGTATTTT. This gives the protein CASSPRTASSTDTQYF.

This chain links TRBV4-1 with TRBJ2-2, with TRBD2 matching over 13 bases. There are 17 residues in the CDR3. Germline V gene sequence: CDR1 MGHRA, CDR2 YSYEKL. With 2 bases clipped from V and 8 bases from J, the junction kept 8 bases outside the gene matches. CDR3 region: CASSQPTSGRARGELFF. DNA of the CDR3: TGCGCCAGCAGCCAACCAACTAGCGGGAGGGCCAGGGGGGAGCTGTTTTTT.

About this clone: Mismatch with germline at one junction end may stem from a read error. The chain is built from TRBV7-9 and TRBJ2-7, with 8 bases identical to TRBD2. The CDR3 totals 12 residues. Germline lookup yields CDR1 SEHNR and CDR2 FQNEAQ (reference sequence). In DNA form, the CDR3 reads TGTTCCAGCAGCTTAGCGGGGAGCGGGCAGTACTTC. It translates to CSSSLAGSGQYF.

This clone was found a few times. The chain is built from TRBV6-5 and TRBJ2-1; a possible D gene is TRBD1 (5 bases). There are 13 residues in the CDR3. Germline assignment: CDR1 MNHEY and CDR2 SVGAGI. Between the trimmed V and J ends, which lost 4 bases and 6 bases, there was a span of 10 bases. In nucleotides, the CDR3 is TGTGCCAGCAGTTCGACAGTAAGCAATGAGCAGTTCTTC. It is translated as CASSSTVSNEQFF.

This chain links TRBV7-9 with TRBJ1-1, with no clear D. The CDR3 is made up of 12 amino acids. Trimming stripped 5 bases from V and 7 bases from J, with 11 bases between. Germline assignment: CDR1 SEHNR and CDR2 FQNEAQ (reference sequence). CDR3 amino acids: CASSTITYEAFF. The CDR3 region has the DNA TGTGCCAGCAGCACCATCACCTATGAAGCTTTCTTT.

This clone was detected a few times. The V call is TRBV28, the J call TRBJ2-7; 9 nucleotides align to TRBD1. CDR3 length: 15 amino acids. V trimming: 2 bases; J trimming: 1 base; junction bases outside the gene matches: 3. CDR1 is MDHEN and CDR2 is SYDVKM in the germline V gene. CDR3 sequence (DNA): TGTGCCAGCAGTTTACCCGGGACAGGGTCCTACGAGCAGTACTTC. Translated, it gives CASSLPGTGSYEQYF.

The rearrangement links TRBV19 to TRBJ2-7; perhaps TRBD1 as D (5 bases). CDR1 LNHDA and CDR2 SQIVND come from the germline V gene (reference sequence). The V and J ends lost 3 bases and 6 bases respectively, with 15 bases between them. CDR3 size: 14 residues. Written as DNA, the CDR3 is TGTGCCAGTAGTATTAGGGGTACACGGAGCGAGCAGTACTTC. Translating gives CASSIRGTRSEQYF.

The J gene is TRBJ2-7, the V gene TRBV5-1; TRBD1 aligns across 10 bases. The V and J ends lost 5 bases and 3 bases, in that order; junction bases with no gene match: 5. The length of the CDR3 is 14 residues. CDR1 and CDR2 from the germline V gene are SGHRS and YFSETQ. The CDR3 bases are TGCGCCAGCAGTCCCGGGACAGGGGTCTACGAGCAGTACTTC. Encoded protein: CASSPGTGVYEQYF.